Presented here are 7 T cell receptor beta chains from one specimen sequenced in a study of blood T cell repertoires in COVID-19. Clones were sequenced by immunoSEQ multiplex PCR, and TCRdb holds only the in-frame ones, with some missing. Of about 200,000 clones detected, 70% to 90% appear once; the ten largest clones hold 11%. Material: peripheral blood. These receptors all stem from a human donor with active or convalescent COVID-19. The donor label of this sample is uncertain.

A few counts support this clone. The rearrangement joins TRBV18 to TRBJ1-1; D possibly corresponds to TRBD1 (6 bases). CDR1 is KGHSH and CDR2 is LQKENI in the germline V gene. Trimming left V 3 bases short and J 5 bases short, with 13 bases between. CDR3 size: 14 residues. Here the CDR3 reads CASSPGGYRTEAFF. CDR3 bases: TGTGCCAGCTCACCTGGGGGCTATCGTACTGAAGCTTTCTTT.

CDR3 bases: TGTGCCAGCAGTTTAAACTACTACGAGCAGTACTTC. Encoded protein: CASSLNYYEQYF. The chain recombines TRBV12-3 or TRBV12-4 with TRBJ2-7; D unclear. V was pared by 2 bases and J by 3 bases, with 5 bases between. The CDR3 is 12 amino acids.

The genes are TRBV7-2 and TRBJ2-4, with a tentative D call TRBD1 (6 bases). Germline V gives CDR1 SGHTA, CDR2 FQGNSA. V was cut by 8 bases and J by 6 bases, with 23 bases left in between. The CDR3 length is 16 residues. This CDR3 reads CASRGTYPTLGNIQYF. The CDR3 DNA reads as TGTGCCAGCCGAGGGACATACCCTACCTTGGGAAACATTCAGTACTTC.

The table lists this clone with a count of one. The chain recombines TRBV28 with TRBJ2-5; a possible D gene is TRBD2 (5 bases). V lost 6 bases, J lost 4 bases, and 9 bases lay in between. Germline values: CDR1 MDHEN, CDR2 SYDVKM. The CDR3 runs to 12 residues. For the CDR3, the DNA is TGTGCCAGCAGAATAACTAGAGAGACCCAGTACTTC. It encodes CASRITRETQYF. Supplemented by reference TRBV28 and TRBJ2-5, the full variable domain reads DVKVTQSSRYLVKRTGEKVFLECVQDMDHENMFWYRQDPGLGLRLIYFSYDVKMKEKGDIPEGYSVSREKKERFSLILESASTNQTSMYLCASRITRETQYFGPGTRLLVL.

The rearrangement joins TRBV13 to TRBJ1-5, with D unresolved. The CDR3 consists of 13 residues. Trimming left V 2 bases short and J 4 bases short, with 6 bases between. Germline-derived CDR1 and CDR2 are PRHDT and FYEKMQ (reference sequence). The CDR3 reads CASSLSRNQPQHF. The CDR3 DNA sequence: TGTGCCAGCAGCTTAAGCCGAAATCAGCCCCAGCATTTT.

This clone has a handful of counts. The V and J genes are TRBV10-2 and TRBJ2-5; possible D gene TRBD1, 7 bases. This CDR3 region has 14 residues. Germline V gene data show CDR1 as WSHSY and CDR2 as SAAADI. V lost 6 bases and J lost 5, with 16 bases in between. The CDR3 DNA sequence: TGCGCCAGCAGGCGACAGGGCGGAGGGGAGACCCAGTACTTC. This gives the protein CASRRQGGGETQYF.

The DNA of the CDR3 is TGTGCCAGCAGCCCGGGACAGGCAGACTACGAGCAGTACTTC. Residues: CASSPGQADYEQYF. The chain links TRBV7-3 to TRBJ2-7; 8 bases match TRBD1. The germline CDR1 and CDR2 sequences are SGHTA and FQGTGA. The trim removed 5 bases at V and 3 bases at J, leaving 6 bases unmatched. The CDR3 length is 14 residues.